This TCR beta chain was sequenced for a study of T cells in localized non-small cell lung cancer. TCRdb's copy holds only in-frame clones and misses some; the assay was immunoSEQ multiplex PCR. The sample records around 94,000 clones, roughly 86% being singletons. CDR1 is MGHDK, CDR2 SYGVNS, per germline. The germline V and J ends were trimmed by 4 bases and 0 bases, with 15 bases remaining between them. This CDR3 has 16 residues. The sequence was obtained from a man between 40 and 70 years old with stage I squamous cell lung carcinoma. J is TRBJ1-2 and V is TRBV25-1; D unclear. The sample here was peripheral blood, taken before any cancer treatment. The CDR3 is CASSAQGLNTNYGYTF. CDR3 DNA: TGTGCCAGCAGTGCCCAAGGCTTGAACACTAACTATGGCTACACCTTC.